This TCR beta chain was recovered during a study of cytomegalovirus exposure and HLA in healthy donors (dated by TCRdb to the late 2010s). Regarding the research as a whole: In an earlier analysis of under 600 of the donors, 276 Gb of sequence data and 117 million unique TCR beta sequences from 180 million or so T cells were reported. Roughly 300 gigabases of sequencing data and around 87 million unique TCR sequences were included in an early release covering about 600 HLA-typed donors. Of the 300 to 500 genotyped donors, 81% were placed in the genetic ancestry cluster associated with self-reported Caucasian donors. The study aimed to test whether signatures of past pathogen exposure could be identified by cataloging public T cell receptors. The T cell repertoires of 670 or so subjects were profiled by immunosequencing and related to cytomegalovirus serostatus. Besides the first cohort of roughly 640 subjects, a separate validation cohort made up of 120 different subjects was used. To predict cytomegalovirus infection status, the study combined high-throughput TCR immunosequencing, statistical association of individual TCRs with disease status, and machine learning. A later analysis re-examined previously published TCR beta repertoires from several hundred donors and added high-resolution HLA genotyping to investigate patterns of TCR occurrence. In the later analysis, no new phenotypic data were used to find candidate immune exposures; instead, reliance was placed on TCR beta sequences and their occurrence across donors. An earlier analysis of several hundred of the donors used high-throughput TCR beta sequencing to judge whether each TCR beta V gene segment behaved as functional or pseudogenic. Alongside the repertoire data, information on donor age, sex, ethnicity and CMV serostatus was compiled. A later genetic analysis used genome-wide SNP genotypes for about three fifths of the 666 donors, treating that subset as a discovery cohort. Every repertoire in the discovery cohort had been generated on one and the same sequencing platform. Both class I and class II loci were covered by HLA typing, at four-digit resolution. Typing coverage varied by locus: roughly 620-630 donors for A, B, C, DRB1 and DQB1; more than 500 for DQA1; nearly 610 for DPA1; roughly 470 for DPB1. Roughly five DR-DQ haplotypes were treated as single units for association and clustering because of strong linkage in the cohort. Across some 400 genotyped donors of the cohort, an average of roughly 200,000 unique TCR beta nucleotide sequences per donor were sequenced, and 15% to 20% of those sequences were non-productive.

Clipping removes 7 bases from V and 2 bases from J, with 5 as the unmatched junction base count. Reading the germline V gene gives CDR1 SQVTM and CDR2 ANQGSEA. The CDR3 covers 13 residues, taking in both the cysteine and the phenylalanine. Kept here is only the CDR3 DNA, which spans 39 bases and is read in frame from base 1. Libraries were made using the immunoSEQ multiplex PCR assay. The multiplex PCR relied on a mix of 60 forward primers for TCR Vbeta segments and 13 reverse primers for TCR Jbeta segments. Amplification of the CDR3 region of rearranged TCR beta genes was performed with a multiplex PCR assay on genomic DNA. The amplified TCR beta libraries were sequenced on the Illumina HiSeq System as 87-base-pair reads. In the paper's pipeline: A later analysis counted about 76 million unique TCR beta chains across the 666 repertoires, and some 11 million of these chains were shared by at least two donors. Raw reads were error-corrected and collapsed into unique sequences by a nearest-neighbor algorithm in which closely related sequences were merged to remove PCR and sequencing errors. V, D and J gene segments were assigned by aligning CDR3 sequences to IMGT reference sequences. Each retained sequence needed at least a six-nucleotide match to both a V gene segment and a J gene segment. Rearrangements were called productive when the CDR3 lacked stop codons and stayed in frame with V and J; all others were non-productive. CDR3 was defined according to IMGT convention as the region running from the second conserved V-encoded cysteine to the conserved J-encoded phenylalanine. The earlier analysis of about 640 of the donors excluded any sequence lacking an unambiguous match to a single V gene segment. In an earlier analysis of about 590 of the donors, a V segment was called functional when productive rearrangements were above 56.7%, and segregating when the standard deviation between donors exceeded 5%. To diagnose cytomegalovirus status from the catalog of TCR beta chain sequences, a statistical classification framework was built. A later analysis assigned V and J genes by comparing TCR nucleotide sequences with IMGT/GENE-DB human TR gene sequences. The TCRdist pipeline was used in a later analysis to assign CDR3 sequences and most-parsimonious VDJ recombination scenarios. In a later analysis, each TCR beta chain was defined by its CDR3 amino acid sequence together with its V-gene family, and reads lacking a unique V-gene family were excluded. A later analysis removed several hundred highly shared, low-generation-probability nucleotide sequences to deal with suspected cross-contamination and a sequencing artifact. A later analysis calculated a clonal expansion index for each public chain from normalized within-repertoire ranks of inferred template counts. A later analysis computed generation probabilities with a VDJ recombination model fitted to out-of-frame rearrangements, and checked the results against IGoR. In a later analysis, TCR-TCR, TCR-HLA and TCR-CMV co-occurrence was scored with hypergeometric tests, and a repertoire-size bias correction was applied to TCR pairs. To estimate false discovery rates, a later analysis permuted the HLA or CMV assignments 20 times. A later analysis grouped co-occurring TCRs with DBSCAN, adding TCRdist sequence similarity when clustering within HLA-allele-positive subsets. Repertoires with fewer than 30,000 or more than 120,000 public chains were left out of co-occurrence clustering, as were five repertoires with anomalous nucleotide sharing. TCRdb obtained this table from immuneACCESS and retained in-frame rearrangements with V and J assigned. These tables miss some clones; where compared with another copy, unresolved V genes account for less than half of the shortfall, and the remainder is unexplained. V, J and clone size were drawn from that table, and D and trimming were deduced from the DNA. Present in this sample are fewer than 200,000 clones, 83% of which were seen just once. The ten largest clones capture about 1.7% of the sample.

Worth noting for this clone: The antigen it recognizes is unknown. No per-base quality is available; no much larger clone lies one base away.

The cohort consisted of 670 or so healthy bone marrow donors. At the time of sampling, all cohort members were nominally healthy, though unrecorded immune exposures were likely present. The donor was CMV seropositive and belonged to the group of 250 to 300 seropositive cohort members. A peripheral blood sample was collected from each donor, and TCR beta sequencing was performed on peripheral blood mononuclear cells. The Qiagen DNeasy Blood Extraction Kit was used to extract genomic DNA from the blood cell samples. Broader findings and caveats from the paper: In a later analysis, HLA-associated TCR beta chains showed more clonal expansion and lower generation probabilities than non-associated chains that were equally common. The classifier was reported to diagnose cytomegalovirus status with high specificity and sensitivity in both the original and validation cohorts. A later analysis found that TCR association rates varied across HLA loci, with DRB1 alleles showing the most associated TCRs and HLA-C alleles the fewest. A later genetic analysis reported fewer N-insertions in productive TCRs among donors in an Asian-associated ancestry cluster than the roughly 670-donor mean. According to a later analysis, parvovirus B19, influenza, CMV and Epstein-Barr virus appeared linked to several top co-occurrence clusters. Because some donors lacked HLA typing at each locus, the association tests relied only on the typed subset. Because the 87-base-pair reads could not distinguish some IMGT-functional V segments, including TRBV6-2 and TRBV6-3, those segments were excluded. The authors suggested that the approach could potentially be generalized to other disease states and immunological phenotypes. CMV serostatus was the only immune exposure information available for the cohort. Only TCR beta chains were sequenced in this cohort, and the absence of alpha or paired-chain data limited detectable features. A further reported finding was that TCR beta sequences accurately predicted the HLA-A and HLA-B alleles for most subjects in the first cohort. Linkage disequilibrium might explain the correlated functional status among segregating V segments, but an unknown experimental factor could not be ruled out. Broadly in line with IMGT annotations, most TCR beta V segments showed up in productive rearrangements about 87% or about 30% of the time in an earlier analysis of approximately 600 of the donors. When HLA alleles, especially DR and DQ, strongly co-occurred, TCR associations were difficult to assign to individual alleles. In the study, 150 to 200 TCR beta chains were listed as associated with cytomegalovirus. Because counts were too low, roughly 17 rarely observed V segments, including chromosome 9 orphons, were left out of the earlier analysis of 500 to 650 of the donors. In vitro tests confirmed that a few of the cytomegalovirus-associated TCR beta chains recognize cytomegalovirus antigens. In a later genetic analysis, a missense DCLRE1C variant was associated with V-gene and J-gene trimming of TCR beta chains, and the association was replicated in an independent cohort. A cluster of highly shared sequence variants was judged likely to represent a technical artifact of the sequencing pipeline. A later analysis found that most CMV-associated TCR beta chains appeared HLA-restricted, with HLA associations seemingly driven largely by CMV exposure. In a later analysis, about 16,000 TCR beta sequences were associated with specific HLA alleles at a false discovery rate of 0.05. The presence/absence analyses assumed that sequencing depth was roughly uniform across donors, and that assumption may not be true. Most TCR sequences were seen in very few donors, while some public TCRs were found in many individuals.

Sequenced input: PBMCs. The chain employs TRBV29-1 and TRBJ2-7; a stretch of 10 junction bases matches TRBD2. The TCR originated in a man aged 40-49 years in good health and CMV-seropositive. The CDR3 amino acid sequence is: CSAGLAEAYEQYF. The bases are TGCAGCGCTGGACTAGCGGAGGCCTACGAGCAGTACTTC.